The source of this T cell receptor (beta chain) is a study of T cell changes during pregnancy in multiple sclerosis. This CDR3 is 15 amino acids long. Germline V gives CDR1 MNHEY, CDR2 SMNVEV (reference sequence). Trimming removed 6 bases from V and 4 bases from J, with 16 bases in between. Sequencing used immunoSEQ multiplex PCR; TCRdb keeps in-frame clones, though not all of them. The sample shows more than 55,000 clones, approximately 91% of them seen only once. The origin of this receptor is a female donor with multiple sclerosis, enrolled in a pregnancy study. V gene TRBV27 combines with J gene TRBJ1-5; D might be TRBD1 (5 bases). The sequencing used peripheral blood, collected in the second trimester of pregnancy. The CDR3 sequence is CASRPGTGGNQPQHF. The DNA for the CDR3 is TGTGCCAGCAGGCCAGGCACCGGGGGGAATCAGCCCCAGCATTTT.